The clone carrying this T cell receptor (beta chain) was observed once. This sample was taken from a study of blood T cell repertoires in COVID-19. With V trimmed by 0 bases and J by 7 bases, 6 bases remained unmatched. Germline CDR1 is MNHEY and CDR2 is SVGEGT. The CDR3 covers 15 residues. Clones were read by immunoSEQ multiplex PCR, and TCRdb kept only the in-frame ones, dropping some. The sample contains approximately 230,000 clones, nearly 90% of which appear only once. Sequenced: peripheral blood. The genes are TRBV6-2 or TRBV6-3 and TRBJ1-5; 7 bases align to TRBD1. The clonotype comes from a man between 18 and 29 years old with active or convalescent COVID-19. The DNA of the CDR3 is TGTGCCAGCAGTTACTCGAACAGGGGACGGCAGCCCCAGCATTTT. Translated, it gives CASSYSNRGRQPQHF.